This T cell receptor (beta chain) was obtained from a study of control samples from healthy donors and cancer patients. This CDR3 has 16 residues. Profiling relied on immunoSEQ multiplex PCR, and the TCRdb table lists in-frame clones only, not all of them. The sample has under 200,000 clones, 96% seen once. The clonotype was recovered from a woman in her twenties or thirties in good health. This chain connects TRBV12-1 to TRBJ2-7; the D call of TRBD2 is as the table states it, not checked on the DNA. TRBV12-1 is marked as a pseudogene. Sequenced input: blood. CDR3 sequence reads: CASSPGPNPHYYEQYF. CDR3 sequence (DNA): TGTGCCAGCAGCCCCGGTCCCAACCCCCACTACTACGAGCAGTACTTC.